The 19 T cell receptor beta chains below were found in one sample sequenced in a study of T cells after posttransplantation cyclophosphamide. A marrow graft followed busulfan-fludarabine conditioning, with cyclophosphamide on days +3 and +4. Produced via immunoSEQ multiplex PCR; TCRdb's table is partial and in-frame only. This sample has 20,000 or so clones; roughly nine tenths occur once, and the top ten carry 9% to 14%. The source material was PBMCs, sampled after allogeneic stem cell transplant with posttransplant cyclophosphamide. All receptors come from a female patient between 30 and 40 years old who received an allogeneic stem cell transplant from an unrelated donor, was CMV-positive, and had no GVHD. A share of the T cells may be of graft donor origin.

In this sample, this clone turned up once. V usage is TRBV18 and J usage is TRBJ1-4; D possibly corresponds to TRBD1 (5 bases). Germline V gene lookup returns CDR1 KGHSH and CDR2 LQKENI. The CDR3 totals 13 residues. V gave up 5 bases and J gave up 4 bases, with 8 bases separating them. In DNA, the CDR3 is TGTGCCAGCTCATTGACAGATAATGAAAAACTGTTTTTT. Protein sequence: CASSLTDNEKLFF.

Comments on this clone: This same CDR3 is encoded by further DNA sequences in the sample. This chain links TRBV7-2 with TRBJ1-6; TRBD1 agrees at 10 bases. J was trimmed by 1 base and V by 3 bases; bases with no gene match: 9. The CDR3 extends over 19 amino acids. Germline loops: CDR1 SGHTA, CDR2 FQGNSA. In DNA, the CDR3 is TGTGCCAGCAGCTTGCGACAGGGGGCGATGGGGTCCTATAATTCACCCCTCCACTTT. This translates into CASSLRQGAMGSYNSPLHF.

This sequence joins TRBV5-6 and TRBJ2-5; 7 nucleotides agree with TRBD1. Germline V gene data show CDR1 as SGHDT and CDR2 as YYEEEE. The length of the CDR3 is 16 residues. The ends lost 0 bases at V and 5 bases at J; junction bases unmatched: 10. The CDR3 bases are TGTGCCAGCAGCTTGGCCAGGGGGACCCAGGAGGAGACCCAGTACTTC. This encodes CASSLARGTQEETQYF.

The chain joins TRBV9 to TRBJ1-2; tentatively, D is TRBD1 (5 bases). The germline V gene encodes CDR1 SGDLS and CDR2 YYNGEE. The CDR3 is made up of 15 amino acids. V lost 0 bases to trimming and J lost 1 base, with 10 bases between them. CDR3 protein: CASSVGAGNNYGYTF. The DNA for the CDR3 is TGTGCCAGCAGCGTAGGAGCAGGGAATAACTATGGCTACACCTTC.

The chain joins TRBV28 to TRBJ1-6; D gene uncertain. The CDR3 has 15 residues. Germline lookup yields CDR1 MDHEN and CDR2 SYDVKM. V lost 7 bases and J lost 5, with 15 bases in between. This CDR3 reads CASNALTGNNSPLHF. In DNA, the CDR3 is TGTGCCAGCAATGCCCTGACGGGTAATAATTCACCCCTCCACTTT.

The rearrangement uses TRBV14 and TRBJ2-3; D unresolved. V lost 0 bases and J 2 bases, leaving 9 bases between the germline ends. Germline loops: CDR1 SGHDN, CDR2 FVKESK. The CDR3 is 15 residues long. CDR3 nucleotide sequence: TGTGCCAGCAGCCAAGATGCCAGGTACACAGATACGCAGTATTTT. Protein product: CASSQDARYTDTQYF.

The chain links TRBV5-8 to TRBJ2-5; 7 bases line up with TRBD2. The V segment lost 0 bases and the J segment 4 bases; nucleotides outside the gene matches: 9. The CDR3 consists of 16 residues. The germline CDR1 and CDR2 sequences are SGHTS and YDEGEE. In nucleotides, the CDR3 is TGTGCCAGCAGCTTGGGGACTACTAGCGTGGCAGAGACCCAGTACTTC. Its protein is CASSLGTTSVAETQYF.

The rearrangement links TRBV11-3 to TRBJ1-1, with D tentatively TRBD1 (5 bases). Germline values: CDR1 SGHNT, CDR2 YENEEA. Trimming stripped 2 bases from V and 0 bases from J, with 7 bases between. CDR3 length: 14 residues. This CDR3 reads CASSLQGLNTEAFF. CDR3 in DNA: TGTGCCAGCAGCTTACAGGGTTTGAACACTGAAGCTTTCTTT.

J is TRBJ1-5 and V is TRBV19, with 10 bases lining up with TRBD1. Trimming removed 8 bases from V and 2 bases from J; junction bases left unmatched: 3. The germline V gene has CDR1 LNHDA and CDR2 SQIVND (reference sequence). This CDR3 has 14 residues. The CDR3 DNA reads as TGTGCCAGTTCCGGGACAGGGGGCAATCAGCCCCAGCATTTT. Protein product: CASSGTGGNQPQHF.

The J gene is TRBJ2-7, the V gene TRBV2, with 7 bases matching TRBD1. The trim removed 7 bases at V and 5 bases at J, leaving 14 bases unmatched. CDR1 and CDR2 from the germline V gene are SNHLY and FYNNEI. CDR3 length equals 15 residues. The CDR3: CASNRAGDRVHEQYF. The DNA of the CDR3 is TGTGCCAGCAACCGGGCCGGAGACAGGGTCCACGAGCAGTACTTC.

The chain is built from TRBV11-1 and TRBJ1-2; 7 bases are shared with TRBD1. The CDR3 is made up of 13 amino acids. V lost 5 bases, J lost 4 bases, and 4 bases stayed unmatched. CDR1 and CDR2 (germline): SGHAT, FQDESV (reference sequence). In nucleotides, the CDR3 is TGTGCCAGCAGCGTACAGGGGATCTATGGCTACACCTTC. The encoded protein is CASSVQGIYGYTF.

The V gene is TRBV9, the J gene TRBJ1-3; TRBD1 matches 7 bases. The CDR3 runs 14 residues. J lost 0 bases, V lost 7 bases, and 4 bases had no gene match. Germline V gives CDR1 SGDLS, CDR2 YYNGEE. This CDR3 is CASSAGGSGNTIYF. As DNA, the CDR3 is TGTGCCAGCTCAGCAGGGGGCTCTGGAAACACCATATATTTT.

The genes are TRBV7-8 and TRBJ1-1; 7 bases are shared with TRBD1. CDR3 size: 16 residues. Germline loops: CDR1 SGHVS, CDR2 FQNEAQ. Unmatched junction bases numbered 9, after V lost 5 bases and J lost 0 bases. CDR3 sequence reads: CASSLRDSLMNTEAFF. CDR3 nucleotide sequence: TGTGCCAGCAGCCTCCGGGACAGTTTAATGAACACTGAAGCTTTCTTT.

The V and J genes are TRBV6-4 and TRBJ2-3, with 11 bases aligning to TRBD2. Germline CDR1 is MRHNA and CDR2 is SNTAGT. CDR3 size: 15 residues. The V and J ends lost 6 bases and 2 bases, in that order; junction bases with no gene match: 4. The CDR3 sequence: CASSRLAGYTDTQYF. The CDR3 region has the DNA TGTGCCAGCAGCCGACTAGCGGGGTACACAGATACGCAGTATTTT.

DNA for the CDR3: TGTGCCAGCAGCGAGAGGCGGGTGAACACTGAAGCTTTCTTT. This translates into CASSERRVNTEAFF. J is TRBJ1-1 and V is TRBV6-5; D gene uncertain. The V and J ends lost 6 bases and 0 bases respectively, with 11 bases between them. This CDR3 region has 14 residues. The germline CDR1 and CDR2 sequences are MNHEY and SVGAGI.

The V and J genes are TRBV28 and TRBJ2-3; possible D gene TRBD1, 7 bases. The germline V and J ends were trimmed by 6 bases and 0 bases, with 13 bases remaining between them. There are 15 residues in the CDR3. Germline V gene sequence: CDR1 MDHEN, CDR2 SYDVKM. The CDR3 is CASSAGTASTDTQYF. CDR3 in DNA: TGTGCCAGCAGCGCGGGGACAGCTAGCACAGATACGCAGTATTTT.

The J gene is TRBJ2-5, the V gene TRBV28, with a possible D match to TRBD2 (6 bases). V lost 3 bases and J 1 base, leaving 12 bases between the germline ends. From germline, CDR1 is MDHEN and CDR2 SYDVKM. CDR3 length equals 15 residues. DNA of the CDR3: TGTGCCAGCAGTTTGCGGGCGGGGCGCCAAGAGACCCAGTACTTC. Its translation is CASSLRAGRQETQYF.

This clone was detected once. The chain combines TRBV7-9 with TRBJ2-7, with D possibly being TRBD1 (6 bases). The J call is in doubt because the DNA end fits TRBJ2-5 better. This CDR3 comprises 12 residues. Germline assignment: CDR1 SEHNR and CDR2 FQNEAQ (reference sequence). The CDR3 protein is CASSPGAETQYF. In DNA, the CDR3 is TGTGCCAGCAGCCCAGGGGCCGAGACCCAGTACTTC.

The rearrangement uses TRBV7-2 and TRBJ1-2; 7 nucleotides agree with TRBD1. This CDR3 has 14 residues. The V and J ends lost 5 bases and 4 bases, in that order; junction bases with no gene match: 7. CDR1 is SGHTA, CDR2 FQGNSA, per germline. The CDR3 bases are TGTGCCAGCAGCCTACGACAGGGTTTCTATGGCTACACCTTC. Protein: CASSLRQGFYGYTF.